This TCR beta chain was sequenced in a study of blood T cell repertoires in COVID-19 (dated by TCRdb to 2020 to 2022). In the study overall: Samples from collaborators originated in the United States, Italy and Spain and spanned both the acute and convalescent phases of COVID-19. The repertoires were released in a freely available public database intended as a resource for research on the immune response to SARS-CoV-2. The samples were drawn from two sources: the first 160 participants of the ongoing ImmuneRACE study, and over 950 subjects contributed by 6 global collaborators. The material from the prospective study consisted of cDNA or gDNA derived from T cells, B-cell-depleted T cells, or PBMCs. Where HLA class I and class II types were available, the types were taken from metadata supplied by the sample provider, not from assay-based typing. The dataset comprised deeply sampled blood TCRbeta repertoires from subjects exposed to, actively infected with, or recovered from COVID-19. The sample metadata nearly always contained a de-identified subject ID, COVID-19 status, age in years and sex. Overall results and qualifications from the work: The quantity of clinical and demographic metadata differed by source and by participant and was supplied without curation.

V is pared back by 1 base and J by 6 bases, with 5 bases lying between the germline termini. The CDR3 numbers 11 residues from cysteine through phenylalanine. The kept DNA is CDR3 alone, 33 bases in frame from the first base. According to the germline V gene, CDR1 reads SGHDT and CDR2 reads YYEEEE. Participants in the prospective study were aged about 18 to 95 years, lived in 24 United States geographic areas, and enrolled through a virtual design. In the prospective study, cohorts were assigned on the basis of participant-reported clinical history obtained from a screening survey and a study questionnaire. Mobile phlebotomists in the prospective study collected whole blood, serum and a nasopharyngeal or oropharyngeal swab from every participant. Prospective study participants could optionally give additional blood draws and questionnaires over an approximately two-month period. Before DNA extraction, blood samples from the prospective study were shipped at room temperature or frozen.

To note about this clone: Its recognized antigen is unknown. No base quality information exists; no much larger clone differs at one position.

TCRbeta CDR3 regions were amplified from genomic DNA by means of the immunoSEQ Assay, a bias-controlled multiplex PCR. The original methods were these. The number of nucleated cells in each sample was estimated from the amplification of reference gene primers within the assay. To quantify the absolute abundance of each unique TCRbeta CDR3 rearrangement, sequence reads were collapsed and filtered. Productive Simpson clonality was computed per sample as the square root of Simpson's diversity index over productive rearrangements. TCRdb limited this immuneACCESS table to in-frame rearrangements with V and J called. A share of clones is missing; checked studies link under half to unresolved V genes, and the rest is unexplained. The DNA was the basis for D and trimming; V, J and clone size are from that table. This sample holds about 190,000 clones; about 82% were observed only once. The top ten hold 5% to 7% of the sample.

The clonotype comes from a middle-aged man with acute COVID-19. Sequenced input: PBMCs or T cells enriched from blood (not recorded which). The chain is made from TRBV5-6 and TRBJ2-7; confidence is insufficient to name the D gene. The CDR3 region reads CASSLLLEQYF. In nucleotides, the sequence is TGTGCCAGCAGCTTGCTCCTCGAGCAGTACTTC.